The 16 T cell receptor beta chains listed next were all sequenced from one sample in a study of blood T cell repertoires in COVID-19 (dated by TCRdb to the early 2020s). The method was the immunoSEQ multiplex PCR assay. TCRdb mirrors the immuneACCESS table, restricted to in-frame sequences. Some clones are absent from its copies; in checked studies, under half trace to an unresolved V gene, and the reason for the others is unknown. This sample comprises a few hundred thousand clones, 88% of them detected only once. In total, the top ten clones hold roughly 10% of the sample. The sequencing sample was made of peripheral blood. The receptors here all came from a woman between 65 and 79 years old with COVID-19, enrolled during active disease.

J is TRBJ2-3 and V is TRBV3-1 (or the pseudogene TRBV3-2); unclear D gene. The CDR3 consists of 14 residues. The germline V gene has CDR1 LGHDT and CDR2 YNNKEL (reference sequence). Deletions cut 1 base from V and 1 base from J, with 6 bases between. The CDR3 sequence: CASSQVAGTDTQYF. The CDR3 DNA reads as TGTGCCAGCAGCCAAGTGGCGGGCACAGATACGCAGTATTTT.

This chain joins TRBV7-2 and TRBJ2-1; 7 bases fit TRBD2. The CDR3 sequence is 15 residues long. V gave up 8 bases and J gave up 4 bases; unmatched junction bases: 11. Per the germline V gene, CDR1 is SGHTA and CDR2 is FQGNSA. For the CDR3, the DNA is TGTGCCAGCCGAACGATCGGGGGGATTTACAATGAGCAGTTCTTC. It is translated as CASRTIGGIYNEQFF.

This chain connects TRBV28 to TRBJ1-6, with D perhaps matching TRBD1 (6 bases). The V gene's germline CDR1 is MDHEN and CDR2 SYDVKM. V was cut by 6 bases and J by 7 bases, with 13 bases left in between. CDR3 length: 14 amino acids. The CDR3 DNA reads TGTGCCAGCAGATGGGGGACAAACAATTCACCCCTCCACTTT. Amino acids: CASRWGTNNSPLHF.

The rearrangement uses TRBV14 and TRBJ1-6; TRBD1 aligns across 7 bases. Germline V CDR1 and CDR2: SGHDN, FVKESK. There are 15 residues in the CDR3. J was trimmed by 5 bases and V by 3 bases; bases with no gene match: 4. CDR3 protein: CASSHQDRHNSPLHF. The CDR3 DNA reads as TGTGCCAGCAGCCATCAGGACAGGCATAATTCACCCCTCCACTTT.

This clone showed up just once. The rearrangement joins TRBV6-6 to TRBJ2-1, with unresolved D. CDR1 is MNHNY, CDR2 SVGAGI, per germline (reference sequence). V was shortened by 2 bases and J by 7 bases, with 6 bases between the two germline ends. CDR3 length: 12 amino acids. The CDR3: CASSYQVNEQFF. Written as DNA, the CDR3 is TGTGCCAGCAGTTACCAGGTGAATGAGCAGTTCTTC.

The V and J genes are TRBV7-2 and TRBJ2-2; the match to TRBD1 covers 9 bases. The CDR3 length is 18 residues. The ends lost 5 bases at V and 2 bases at J; junction bases unmatched: 12. Germline lookup yields CDR1 SGHTA and CDR2 FQGNSA. The CDR3 region has the DNA TGTGCCAGCAGCCTCCCCCTCGGGACAGGGATAAACACCGGGGAGCTGTTTTTT. Translated, it gives CASSLPLGTGINTGELFF.

The rearrangement joins TRBV6-5 to TRBJ1-5; D is undetermined. The CDR3 is made up of 15 amino acids. V was clipped by 6 bases and J by 0 bases, with 12 bases between them. Germline V gene sequence: CDR1 MNHEY, CDR2 SVGAGI. The CDR3 protein is CASRSTGYSNQPQHF. The CDR3 DNA follows: TGTGCCAGCAGATCGACGGGGTATAGCAATCAGCCCCAGCATTTT.

The V call is TRBV30, the J call TRBJ1-1, with D possibly being TRBD1 (6 bases). Germline CDR1 reads GTSNPN; CDR2 reads SVGIG (reference sequence). With 7 bases removed from V and 5 bases from J, the gap between germline ends came to 14 bases. This CDR3 is built from 12 residues. The CDR3 sequence is CASQGAWTEAFF. The DNA for the CDR3 is TGTGCCTCACAGGGCGCTTGGACTGAAGCTTTCTTT.

The chain uses TRBV5-5 and TRBJ1-2; D is possibly TRBD1 (5 bases). Trimming left V 3 bases short and J 4 bases short, with 10 bases between. There are 13 residues in the CDR3. Germline V CDR1 and CDR2: SGHKS, YYEKEE (reference sequence). The CDR3 spells CASSSRQGYGYTF. CDR3 bases: TGTGCCAGCAGCTCTCGGCAGGGCTATGGCTACACCTTC.

The V call is TRBV19, the J call TRBJ2-7; possible D gene TRBD2, 6 bases. The ends were cut back, 7 bases at V and 6 bases at J, with 19 bases in the middle. The CDR3 sequence is 14 residues long. Germline-derived CDR1 and CDR2 are LNHDA and SQIVND (reference sequence). The CDR3 spells CASNPRGTSSEQYF. Written as DNA, the CDR3 is TGTGCCAGTAACCCCCGAGGTACTAGCTCCGAGCAGTACTTC.

The chain is built from TRBV3-1 (or the pseudogene TRBV3-2) and TRBJ1-2, with 10 positions matching TRBD1. CDR3 size: 13 residues. Germline CDR1 and CDR2: LGHDT and YNNKEL (reference sequence). Trimming cost V 4 bases and J 7 bases; bases outside gene matches: 3. The CDR3 here is CASSRQGALGYTF. The CDR3 DNA sequence: TGTGCCAGCAGCCGACAGGGGGCGCTTGGCTACACCTTC.

The V gene is TRBV9, the J gene TRBJ2-2; 13 bases are shared with TRBD2. Per the germline V gene, CDR1 is SGDLS and CDR2 is YYNGEE. The CDR3 runs 16 residues. V dropped 3 bases and J dropped 5; count of bases not matched to a gene: 4. CDR3 nucleotides: TGTGCCAGCAGCGAAGGACTAGCGGGAGTTACCGGGGAGCTGTTTTTT. It specifies CASSEGLAGVTGELFF. Full variable domain (rest looked up from reference TRBV9 and TRBJ2-2): DSGVTQTPKHLITATGQRVTLRCSPRSGDLSVYWYQQSLDQGLQFLIQYYNGEERAKGNILERFSAQQFPDLHSELNLSSLELGDSALYFCASSEGLAGVTGELFFGEGSRLTVL.

In the case of this clone: At the DNA level, this CDR3 is encoded by other sequences in the same sample as well. The gene calls are TRBV3-1 (or the pseudogene TRBV3-2) and TRBJ2-7; TRBD2 might be the D (6 bases). The germline V gene has CDR1 LGHDT and CDR2 YNNKEL (reference sequence). The germline V and J ends were trimmed by 0 bases and 2 bases, with 8 bases remaining between them. CDR3 length equals 14 residues. The CDR3 spells CASSQDWGAYEQYF. CDR3 sequence (DNA): TGTGCCAGCAGCCAAGATTGGGGGGCCTACGAGCAGTACTTC.

The chain combines TRBV24-1 with TRBJ2-3; 8 positions agree with TRBD1. V lost 4 bases and J lost 2; bases outside the gene matches: 7. The CDR3 length is 16 residues. From germline, CDR1 is KGHDR and CDR2 SFDVKD. DNA for the CDR3: TGTGCCACCAGTGACACGACAGGGGTCCCCACAGATACGCAGTATTTT. Encoded protein: CATSDTTGVPTDTQYF.

This clone was observed once. The CDR3 loop is CASSRTGGSHGYTF. The CDR3 bases are TGTGCCAGCAGCAGGACAGGGGGCTCCCATGGCTACACCTTC. V gene TRBV6-2 or TRBV6-3 combines with J gene TRBJ1-2; TRBD1 matches at 11 bases. Germline values: CDR1 MNHEY, CDR2 SVGEGT. Germline trimming cut 6 bases from V and 6 bases from J; bases unmatched to any gene: 6. The CDR3 is 14 residues long.

This sequence joins TRBV29-1 and TRBJ1-3; 10 bases agree with TRBD1. The CDR3 has 14 residues. V dropped 6 bases and J dropped 2; count of bases not matched to a gene: 4. Per germline, CDR1 SQVTM and CDR2 ANQGSEA. Here the CDR3 DNA reads TGCAGCGTGGGACAGGGGAGCCCTGGAAACACCATATATTTT. It is translated as CSVGQGSPGNTIYF.